This T cell receptor (beta chain) stems from a study of T cells in Graves' hyperthyroidism and ophthalmopathy. This clonotype was picked up many times. Amplification of TCR beta CDR3 regions used RNA as the template. TCR CDR3 regions were first amplified by RT-PCR with HTBI primers. MiXCR was run by TCRdb on the multiplex PCR reads, yielding one entry per CDR3 protein. The table shows 110,000 to 150,000 distinct CDR3 sequences, with more than 20% occurring only once. The V gene lost 2 bases and the J gene lost 9 bases, with 14 bases spanning the gap. CDR3 length: 15 amino acids. Looked up from germline, CDR1 is MNHNY and CDR2 is SVGAGI (reference sequence).

Sample: blood. The sequence came from a woman aged 45-65 years with Graves' hyperthyroidism that later progressed to Graves' ophthalmopathy. V is TRBV6-6 and J is TRBJ1-6; a possible D gene is TRBD1 (6 bases). The CDR3 protein is CASSYDVGGGSPLHF. CDR3 bases: TGTGCCAGCAGTTACGATGTAGGGGGGGGTTCACCCCTCCACTTT.